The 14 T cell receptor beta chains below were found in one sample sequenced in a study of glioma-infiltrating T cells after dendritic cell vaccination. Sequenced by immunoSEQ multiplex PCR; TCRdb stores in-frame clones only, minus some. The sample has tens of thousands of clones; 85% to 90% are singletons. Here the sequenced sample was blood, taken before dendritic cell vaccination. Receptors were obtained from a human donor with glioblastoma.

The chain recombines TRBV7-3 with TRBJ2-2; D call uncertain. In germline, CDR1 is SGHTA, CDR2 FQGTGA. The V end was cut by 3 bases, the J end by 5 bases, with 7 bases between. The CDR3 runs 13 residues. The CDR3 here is CASSLAGTGELFF. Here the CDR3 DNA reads TGTGCCAGCAGCTTGGCAGGAACCGGGGAGCTGTTTTTT.

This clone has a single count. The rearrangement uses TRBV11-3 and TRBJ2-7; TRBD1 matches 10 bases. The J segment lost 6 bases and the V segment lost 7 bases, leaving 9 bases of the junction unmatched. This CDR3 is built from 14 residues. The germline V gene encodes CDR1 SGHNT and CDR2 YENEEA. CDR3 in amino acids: CASTTGTGVAEQYF. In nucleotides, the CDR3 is TGTGCCAGCACCACCGGGACAGGGGTCGCCGAGCAGTACTTC.

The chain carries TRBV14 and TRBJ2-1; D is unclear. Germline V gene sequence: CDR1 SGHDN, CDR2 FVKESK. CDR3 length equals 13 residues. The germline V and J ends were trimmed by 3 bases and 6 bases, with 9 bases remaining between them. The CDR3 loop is CASSQASVNEQFF. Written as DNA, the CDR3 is TGTGCCAGCAGCCAGGCTAGTGTCAATGAGCAGTTCTTC.

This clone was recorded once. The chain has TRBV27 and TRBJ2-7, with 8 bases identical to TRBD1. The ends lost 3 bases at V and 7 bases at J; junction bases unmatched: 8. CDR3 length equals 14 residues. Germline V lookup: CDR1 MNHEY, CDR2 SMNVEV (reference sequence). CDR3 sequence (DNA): TGTGCCAGCAGTTTCACCACAGGGGGAAGGGAGCAGTACTTC. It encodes CASSFTTGGREQYF.

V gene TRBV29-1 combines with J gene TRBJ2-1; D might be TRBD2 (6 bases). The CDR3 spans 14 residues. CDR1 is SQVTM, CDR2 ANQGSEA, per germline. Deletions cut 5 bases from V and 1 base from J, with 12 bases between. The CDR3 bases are TGCAGCGTTAGCCAGGGAGGATCCTACAATGAGCAGTTCTTC. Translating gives CSVSQGGSYNEQFF.

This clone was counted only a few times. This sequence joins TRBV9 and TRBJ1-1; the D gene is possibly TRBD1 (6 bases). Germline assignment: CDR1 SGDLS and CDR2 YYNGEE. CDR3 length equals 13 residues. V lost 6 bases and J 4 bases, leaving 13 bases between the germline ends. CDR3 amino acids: CASNRETGTEAFF. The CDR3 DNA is TGTGCCAGCAATCGAGAGACAGGCACTGAAGCTTTCTTT. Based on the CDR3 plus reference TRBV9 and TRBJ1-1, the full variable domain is DSGVTQTPKHLITATGQRVTLRCSPRSGDLSVYWYQQSLDQGLQFLIQYYNGEERAKGNILERFSAQQFPDLHSELNLSSLELGDSALYFCASNRETGTEAFFGQGTRLTVV.

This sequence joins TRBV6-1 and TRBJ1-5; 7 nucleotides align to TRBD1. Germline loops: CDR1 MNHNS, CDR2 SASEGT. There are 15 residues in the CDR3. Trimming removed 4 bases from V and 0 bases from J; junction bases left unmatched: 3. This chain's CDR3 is CASSGGDSSNQPQHF. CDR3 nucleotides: TGTGCCAGCAGTGGCGGGGACAGTAGCAATCAGCCCCAGCATTTT.

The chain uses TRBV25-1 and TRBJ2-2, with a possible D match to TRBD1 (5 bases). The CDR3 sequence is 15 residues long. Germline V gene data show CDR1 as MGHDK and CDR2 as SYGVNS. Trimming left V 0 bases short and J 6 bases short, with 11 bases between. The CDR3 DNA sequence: TGTGCCAGCAGTGAATATTTGCCAGGGCCCGGGGAGCTGTTTTTT. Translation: CASSEYLPGPGELFF.

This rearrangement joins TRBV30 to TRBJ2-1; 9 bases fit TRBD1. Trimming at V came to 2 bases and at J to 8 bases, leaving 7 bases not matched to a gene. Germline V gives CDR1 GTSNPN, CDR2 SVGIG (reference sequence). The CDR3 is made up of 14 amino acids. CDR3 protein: CAWSNRQGGDEQFF. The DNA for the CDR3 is TGTGCCTGGAGTAATAGACAGGGGGGCGATGAGCAGTTCTTC. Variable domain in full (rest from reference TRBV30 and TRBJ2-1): SQTIHQWPATLVQPVGSPLSLECTVEGTSNPNLYWYRQAAGRGLQLLFYSVGIGQISSEVPQNLSASRPQDRQFILSSKKLLLSDSGFYLCAWSNRQGGDEQFFGPGTRLTVL.

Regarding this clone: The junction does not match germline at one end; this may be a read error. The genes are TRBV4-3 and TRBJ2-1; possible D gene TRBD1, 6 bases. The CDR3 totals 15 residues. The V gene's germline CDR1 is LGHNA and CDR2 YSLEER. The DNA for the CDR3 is TGCGCCAGCAGCCAAGGACAGGTCTCCTACAATGAGCGGTTCTTC. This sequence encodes CASSQGQVSYNERFF.

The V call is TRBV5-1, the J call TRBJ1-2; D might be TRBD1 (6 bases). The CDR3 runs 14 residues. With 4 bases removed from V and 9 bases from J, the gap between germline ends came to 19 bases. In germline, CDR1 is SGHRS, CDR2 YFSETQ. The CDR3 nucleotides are TGCGCCAGCAGCCCAGGGGCCTTCGAGGTGAGCTACACCTTC. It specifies CASSPGAFEVSYTF. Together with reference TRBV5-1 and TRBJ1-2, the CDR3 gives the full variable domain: KAGVTQTPRYLIKTRGQQVTLSCSPISGHRSVSWYQQTPGQGLQFLFEYFSETQRNKGNFPGRFSGRQFSNSRSEMNVSTLELGDSALYLCASSPGAFEVSYTFGSGTRLTVV.

CDR3 region: CASSGASGVSRQFF. DNA for the CDR3: TGTGCCAGCAGCGGGGCTAGCGGTGTGAGTCGGCAGTTCTTC. The chain uses TRBV5-6 and TRBJ2-1; TRBD2 agrees at 7 bases. This CDR3 is 14 amino acids long. CDR1 and CDR2 (germline): SGHDT, YYEEEE. V lost 4 bases, J lost 12 bases, and 13 bases stayed unmatched.

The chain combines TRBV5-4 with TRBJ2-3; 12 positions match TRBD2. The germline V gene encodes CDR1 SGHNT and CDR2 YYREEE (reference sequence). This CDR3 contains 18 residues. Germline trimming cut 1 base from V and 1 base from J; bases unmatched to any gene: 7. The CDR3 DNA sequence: TGTGCCAGCAGCTTGAATCCGCTAGCGGGGGGGGGCACAGATACGCAGTATTTT. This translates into CASSLNPLAGGGTDTQYF. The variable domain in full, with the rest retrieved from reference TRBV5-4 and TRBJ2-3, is ETGVTQSPTHLIKTRGQQVTLRCSSQSGHNTVSWYQQALGQGPQFIFQYYREEENGRGNFPPRFSGLQFPNYSSELNVNALELDDSALYLCASSLNPLAGGGTDTQYFGPGTRLTVL.

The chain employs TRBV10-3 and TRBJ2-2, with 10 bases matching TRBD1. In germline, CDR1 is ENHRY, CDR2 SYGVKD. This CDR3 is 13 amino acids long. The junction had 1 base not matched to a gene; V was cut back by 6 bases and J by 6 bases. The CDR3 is CAIRGQGPGELFF. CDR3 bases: TGTGCCATCAGGGGACAGGGGCCCGGGGAGCTGTTTTTT.